The source of this T cell receptor beta chain is a study of T-cell memory formation after mild COVID-19. On the study more broadly: TCR clusters largely stayed donor specific.

TCRdb reanalysed the 5' RACE reads using MiXCR and keeps one entry per CDR3 protein. The sample has hundreds of thousands of distinct CDR3 sequences, roughly 22% seen once. In germline, CDR1 is MGHDK, CDR2 SYGVNS. CDR3 length: 11 residues. Trimming shortened V by 7 bases and J by 6 bases, and 10 bases separated the two germline ends. This clonotype was seen a handful of times. The chain carries TRBV25-1 and TRBJ2-7; tentatively, D is TRBD1 (6 bases). Sequences were obtained from PBMCs or a T cell subset sorted from them (not recorded which). This TCR was recovered from an adult woman who had mild COVID-19 (a few samples of this study predate the infection). Cell type and time point are not known. DNA for the CDR3: TGTGCCAGCAAACAGGGCAGCGAGCAGTACTTC. Residues: CASKQGSEQYF.